Below, 10 T cell receptor beta chains from the same sample are listed, as sequenced in a study of T cells in Graves' hyperthyroidism and ophthalmopathy. It was RNA transcripts that yielded the amplified TCR beta CDR3 regions. In the first-round RT-PCR of the TCR CDR3, the HTBI primer set was used. TCRdb called the multiplex PCR reads again in MiXCR, with one record for every CDR3 protein. The sample has about 300,000 distinct CDR3 sequences, roughly 19% seen once. Source material: blood. These receptors were obtained from a man over 45 with Graves' ophthalmopathy.

This clonotype came up many times. CDR3 DNA sequence: TGTGCCAGCAGCTCAAGGACTAGCGGGAGCTACGAGCAGTACTTC. Protein: CASSSRTSGSYEQYF. The chain joins TRBV27 to TRBJ2-7; 13 bases match TRBD2. The CDR3 sequence is 15 residues long. The V gene's germline CDR1 is MNHEY and CDR2 SMNVEV (reference sequence). V dropped 6 bases and J dropped 3; count of bases not matched to a gene: 5.

This clonotype was counted ten times or more. V and J are TRBV9 and TRBJ1-6, with D uncertain. CDR1 SGDLS and CDR2 YYNGEE come from the germline V gene. This CDR3 region has 17 residues. V shed 3 bases and J shed 8 bases, with 21 bases lying between them. The CDR3 DNA reads TGTGCCAGCAGCGCCCTTGGCACACCGGATTTTGATTCACCCCTCCACTTT. Translation: CASSALGTPDFDSPLHF.

The V and J genes are TRBV18 and TRBJ2-2; D unclear. Trimming pared 10 bases from V and 2 bases from J, leaving 14 bases between. The V gene's germline CDR1 is KGHSH and CDR2 LQKENI. The CDR3 extends over 14 amino acids. The DNA for the CDR3 is TGTGCCACCGACCAGCAAAGCAACACCGGGGAGCTGTTTTTT. The encoded protein is CATDQQSNTGELFF.

The V call is TRBV30, the J call TRBJ1-1; tentative D call: TRBD1 (5 bases). The CDR3 is made up of 12 amino acids. Germline CDR1 and CDR2: GTSNPN and SVGIG (reference sequence). The V end was cut by 4 bases, the J end by 6 bases, with 12 bases between. CDR3 sequence reads: CAWTRQNPEAFF. The CDR3 nucleotides read TGTGCCTGGACGAGACAGAATCCTGAAGCTTTCTTT.

J is TRBJ2-3 and V is TRBV13; possibly TRBD2 for D (6 bases). The ends were cut back, 0 bases at V and 1 base at J, with 11 bases in the middle. The CDR3 is made up of 16 amino acids. Germline loops: CDR1 PRHDT, CDR2 FYEKMQ (reference sequence). CDR3 residues: CASSLGAGTGTDTQYF. The CDR3 nucleotides are TGTGCCAGCAGCTTAGGCGCGGGGACGGGCACAGATACGCAGTATTTT.

Many counts were recorded for this clonotype. The gene calls are TRBV5-1 and TRBJ2-3; 11 positions agree with TRBD2. The CDR3 sequence is 17 residues long. With V trimmed by 4 bases and J by 2 bases, 9 bases remained unmatched. Germline assignment: CDR1 SGHRS and CDR2 YFSETQ. CDR3: CASSPRLAGINTDTQYF. CDR3 coding DNA: TGCGCCAGCAGCCCTCGACTAGCGGGGATTAACACAGATACGCAGTATTTT.

This clonotype was picked up many times. The chain joins TRBV11-1 to TRBJ2-7; D unclear. The germline V gene encodes CDR1 SGHAT and CDR2 FQDESV (reference sequence). The germline V and J ends were trimmed by 0 bases and 0 bases, with 6 bases remaining between them. The CDR3 has 14 amino acids. The CDR3 here is CASSLAPDSYEQYF. CDR3 coding DNA: TGTGCCAGCAGCTTAGCGCCTGACTCCTACGAGCAGTACTTC.

This chain joins TRBV12-3 or TRBV12-4 and TRBJ2-7; tentative D call: TRBD1 (6 bases). The CDR3 is made up of 12 amino acids. V was pared by 5 bases and J by 6 bases, with 11 bases between. CDR3 amino acids: CASSPTGREQYF. The CDR3 nucleotides are TGTGCCAGCAGTCCCACAGGGCGCGAGCAGTACTTC.

This sequence joins TRBV5-5 and TRBJ1-1, with D perhaps matching TRBD1 (6 bases). Germline values: CDR1 SGHKS, CDR2 YYEKEE (reference sequence). The ends were cut back, 4 bases at V and 5 bases at J, with 12 bases in the middle. The CDR3 has 13 residues. CDR3 in amino acids: CASSPGALTEAFF. The CDR3 region has the DNA TGTGCCAGCAGCCCGGGGGCGCTTACTGAAGCTTTCTTT. Full variable domain (rest looked up from reference TRBV5-5 and TRBJ1-1): DAGVTQSPTHLIKTRGQQVTLRCSPISGHKSVSWYQQVLGQGPQFIFQYYEKEERGRGNFPDRFSARQFPNYSSELNVNALLLGDSALYLCASSPGALTEAFFGQGTRLTVV.

Note on this clonotype: This sequence may be a read error, since a much larger clone differs from it by one base. The gene calls are TRBV24-1 and TRBJ2-1; TRBD2 aligns across 14 bases. Germline V CDR1 and CDR2: KGHDR, SFDVKD. J was trimmed by 11 bases and V by 3 bases; bases with no gene match: 14. The CDR3 is made up of 18 amino acids. In DNA form, the CDR3 reads TGTGCCACCAGTGATCGCTCCGGGACTAGCGGGAGTAGGGAGAAGCAGTTCTTC. Protein product: CATSDRSGTSGSREKQFF.